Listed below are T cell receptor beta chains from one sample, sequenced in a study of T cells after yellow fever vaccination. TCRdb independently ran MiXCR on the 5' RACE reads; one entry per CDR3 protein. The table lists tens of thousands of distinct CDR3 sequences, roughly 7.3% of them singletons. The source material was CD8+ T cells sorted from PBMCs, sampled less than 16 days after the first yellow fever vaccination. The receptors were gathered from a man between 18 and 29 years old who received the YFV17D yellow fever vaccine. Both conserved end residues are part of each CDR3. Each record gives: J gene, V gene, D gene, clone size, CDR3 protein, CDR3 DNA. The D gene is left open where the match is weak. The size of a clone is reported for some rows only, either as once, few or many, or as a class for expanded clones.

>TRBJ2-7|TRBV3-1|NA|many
CASSQPGTQIYEQYF
TGTGCCAGCAGCCAGCCCGGGACACAGATCTACGAGCAGTACTTC
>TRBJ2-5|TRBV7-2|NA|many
CASSLRGTVLETQYF
TGTGCCAGCAGCCTTCGGGGGACAGTTCTGGAGACCCAGTACTTC
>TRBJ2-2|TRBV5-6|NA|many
CASSSRQNYTGELFF
TGTGCCAGCAGCTCCCGACAGAACTACACCGGGGAGCTGTTTTTT
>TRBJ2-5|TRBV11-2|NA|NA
CASSLEHGQETQYF
TGTGCCAGCAGCTTAGAACACGGTCAAGAGACCCAGTACTTC
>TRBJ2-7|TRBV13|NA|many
CASSLGVGPREQYF
TGTGCCAGCAGCCTAGGTGTCGGCCCTCGGGAGCAGTACTTC
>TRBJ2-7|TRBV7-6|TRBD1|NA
CASSHTLAQGAWSEQYF
TGTGCCAGCAGCCATACCCTCGCACAGGGGGCGTGGAGCGAGCAGTACTTC
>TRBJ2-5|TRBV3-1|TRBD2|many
CASSPHAWTSGGADQETQYF
TGTGCCAGCAGCCCACACGCTTGGACTAGCGGGGGCGCCGACCAAGAGACCCAGTACTTC
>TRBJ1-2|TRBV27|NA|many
CASSLWGGLEGYTF
TGTGCCAGCAGCCTGTGGGGGGGGCTGGAGGGCTACACCTTC
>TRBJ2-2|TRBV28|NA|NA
CASSPGLGELFF
TGTGCCAGCAGTCCAGGGTTAGGGGAGCTGTTTTTT
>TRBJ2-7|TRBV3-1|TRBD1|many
CASSHQGTGSSYEQYF
TGTGCCAGCAGCCATCAGGGGACAGGGAGCTCCTACGAGCAGTACTTC
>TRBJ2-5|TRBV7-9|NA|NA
CASSLTEGSQETQYF
TGTGCCAGCAGCTTAACAGAGGGGTCCCAAGAGACCCAGTACTTC
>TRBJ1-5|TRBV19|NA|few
CASSMAGNQPQHF
TGTGCCAGTAGTATGGCGGGGAATCAGCCCCAGCATTTT
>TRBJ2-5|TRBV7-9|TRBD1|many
CASSLGDGQGLKTQYF
TGTGCCAGCAGCTTAGGGGATGGACAGGGCTTGAAGACCCAGTACTTC
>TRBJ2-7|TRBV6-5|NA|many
CASSRRDPSSYEQYF
TGTGCCAGCAGCCGCCGGGACCCTAGCTCCTACGAGCAGTACTTC
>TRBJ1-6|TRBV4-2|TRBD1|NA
CASSQGGQGLSPLHF
TGTGCCAGCAGCCAAGGAGGACAGGGTTTAAGCCCCCTCCACTTT
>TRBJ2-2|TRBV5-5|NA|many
CASSWVTGPYQNTGELFF
TGTGCCAGCAGCTGGGTGACGGGCCCTTACCAGAACACCGGGGAGCTGTTTTTT
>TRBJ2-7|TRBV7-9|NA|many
CASSLARGKVAYEQYF
TGTGCCAGCAGCTTAGCGCGAGGTAAAGTAGCCTACGAGCAGTACTTC
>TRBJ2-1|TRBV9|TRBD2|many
CASSASGGGYNEQFF
TGTGCCAGCAGCGCTAGCGGGGGGGGATACAATGAGCAGTTCTTC
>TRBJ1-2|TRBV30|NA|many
CAWEGAEDILYGYTF
TGTGCCTGGGAAGGGGCGGAGGACATTTTGTATGGCTACACCTTC
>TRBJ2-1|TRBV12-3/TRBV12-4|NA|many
CASSLDNEQFF
TGTGCCAGCAGTTTGGACAATGAGCAGTTCTTC
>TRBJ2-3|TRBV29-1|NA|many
CSVERSDTQYF
TGCAGCGTTGAAAGGTCGGATACGCAGTATTTT
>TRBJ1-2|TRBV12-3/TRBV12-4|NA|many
CASSRIAGYTF
TGTGCCAGCAGTCGTATTGCGGGCTACACCTTC
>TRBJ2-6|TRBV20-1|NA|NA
CSASRTGISGANVLTF
TGCAGTGCCAGCCGAACAGGTATCTCTGGGGCCAACGTCCTGACTTTC
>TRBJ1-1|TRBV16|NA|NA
CASSQGGYTEAFF
TGTGCCAGCAGCCAGGGGGGGTACACTGAAGCTTTCTTT
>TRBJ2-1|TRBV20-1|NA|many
CSAKGPLTMGQFF
TGCAGTGCGAAGGGACCTTTAACAATGGGGCAGTTCTTC
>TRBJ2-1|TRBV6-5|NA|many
CASSYSLGPSSYNEQFF
TGTGCCAGCAGTTACTCGCTTGGGCCCAGCTCCTACAATGAGCAGTTCTTC
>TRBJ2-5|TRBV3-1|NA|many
CASSRQLVIETQYF
TGTGCCAGCAGCCGACAACTAGTTATTGAGACCCAGTACTTC
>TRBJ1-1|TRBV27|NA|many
CASSFVGGATEAFF
TGTGCCAGCAGTTTTGTTGGGGGCGCGACTGAAGCTTTCTTT
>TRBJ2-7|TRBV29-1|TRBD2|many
CSVEGLETSGDYEQYF
TGCAGCGTTGAAGGGCTAGAGACTAGCGGGGACTACGAGCAGTACTTC
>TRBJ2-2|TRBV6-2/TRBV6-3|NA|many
CASARGVTGELFF
TGTGCCAGCGCCAGGGGGGTCACCGGGGAGCTGTTTTTT
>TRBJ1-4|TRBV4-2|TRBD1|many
CASSQDAGTGGEKLFF
TGTGCCAGCAGCCAAGATGCGGGGACAGGGGGTGAAAAACTGTTTTTT
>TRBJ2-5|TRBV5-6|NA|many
CASRTGRETQYF
TGTGCCAGCAGGACAGGGAGGGAGACCCAGTACTTC
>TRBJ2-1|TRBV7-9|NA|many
CASSLSDRHNEQFF
TGTGCCAGCAGCTTGAGTGATAGGCACAATGAGCAGTTCTTC
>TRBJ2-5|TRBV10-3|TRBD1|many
CAISVGQGRIQETQYF
TGTGCCATCAGTGTTGGACAGGGGCGGATCCAAGAGACCCAGTACTTC
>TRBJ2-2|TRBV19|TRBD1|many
CATQGAAGELFF
TGTGCCACCCAGGGGGCAGCCGGGGAGCTGTTTTTT
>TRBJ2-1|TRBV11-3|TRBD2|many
CASSLNSGGYNEQFF
TGTGCCAGCAGCTTAAATAGCGGGGGATACAATGAGCAGTTCTTC
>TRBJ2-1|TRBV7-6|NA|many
CASSLRLGDEQFF
TGTGCCAGCAGCTTACGGCTAGGAGATGAGCAGTTCTTC
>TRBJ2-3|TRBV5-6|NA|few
CASSLDPLDTQYF
TGTGCCAGCAGCTTGGACCCCCTGGATACGCAGTATTTT
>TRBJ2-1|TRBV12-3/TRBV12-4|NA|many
CASSLSGRSYNEQFF
TGTGCCAGCAGTTTATCGGGACGCTCCTACAATGAGCAGTTCTTC
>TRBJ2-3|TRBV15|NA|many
CATSRLQGSTDTQYF
TGTGCCACCAGCAGGTTGCAGGGAAGCACAGATACGCAGTATTTT
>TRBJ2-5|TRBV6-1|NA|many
CASWGEETQYF
TGTGCCTCTTGGGGGGAAGAGACCCAGTACTTC
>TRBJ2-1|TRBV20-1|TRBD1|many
CSAGYRGKQFF
TGCAGTGCTGGGTACAGGGGAAAGCAGTTCTTC
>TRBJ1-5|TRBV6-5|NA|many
CASTRFGGIQPQHF
TGTGCCAGCACCCGATTCGGGGGTATCCAGCCCCAGCATTTT
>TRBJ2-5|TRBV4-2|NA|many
CASSPFFRWGEETQYF
TGTGCCAGCAGCCCCTTTTTCCGTTGGGGAGAAGAGACCCAGTACTTC
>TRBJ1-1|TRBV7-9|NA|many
CASSLELNTEAFF
TGTGCCAGCAGCTTAGAGTTGAACACTGAAGCTTTCTTT
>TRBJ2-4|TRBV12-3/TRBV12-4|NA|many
CASLTTGKDIQYF
TGTGCCAGCCTCACAACAGGGAAGGACATTCAGTACTTC
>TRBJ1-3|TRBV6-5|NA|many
CASSYSGNSGNTIYF
TGTGCCAGCAGTTACTCGGGGAACTCTGGAAACACCATATATTTT
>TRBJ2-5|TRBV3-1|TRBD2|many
CASSQVGAGDRETQYF
TGTGCCAGCAGCCAAGTAGGAGCGGGGGATCGGGAGACCCAGTACTTC
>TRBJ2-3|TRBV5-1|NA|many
CASSWGVDTQYF
TGCGCCAGCAGCTGGGGGGTAGATACGCAGTATTTT
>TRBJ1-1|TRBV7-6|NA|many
CASSPDLNTEAFF
TGTGCCAGCAGCCCCGATTTGAACACTGAAGCTTTCTTT
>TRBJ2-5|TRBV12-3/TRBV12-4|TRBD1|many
CASRGPPRGRRQETQYF
TGTGCCAGCAGGGGGCCCCCCAGGGGGCGAAGGCAAGAGACCCAGTACTTC
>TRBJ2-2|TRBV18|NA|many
CASSPAGNTGELFF
TGTGCCAGCTCACCAGCGGGGAACACCGGGGAGCTGTTTTTT
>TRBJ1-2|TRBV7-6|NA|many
CASSLDGSLNGYTF
TGTGCCAGCAGCTTAGATGGGAGTCTGAATGGCTACACCTTC
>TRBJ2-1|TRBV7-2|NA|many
CASSLLGGAHEQFF
TGTGCCAGCAGCTTACTCGGGGGTGCACATGAGCAGTTCTTC